Below are 31 T cell receptor beta chains sequenced from a single sample in a study of blood T cells in healthy people across ages. A sample-barcoded 5' primer and a J-beta primer mix were used in a second PCR of roughly 7 to 12 cycles. MiXCR was run by TCRdb on the 5' RACE reads, yielding one entry per CDR3 protein. This table has around 2 million distinct CDR3 sequences, 35% to 50% appearing once. Sequenced input: blood. The receptors come from a human donor in good health.

This clonotype was detected only a few times. J is TRBJ2-1 and V is TRBV6-2 or TRBV6-3; D is undetermined. The CDR3 totals 15 residues. V lost 2 bases and J 9 bases, leaving 17 bases between the germline ends. The germline V gene has CDR1 MNHEY and CDR2 SVGEGT. The CDR3 loop is CASSYRDQQRGEQFF. CDR3 DNA: TGTGCCAGCAGTTACCGCGATCAACAGCGTGGTGAGCAGTTCTTC.

Only a few counts were recorded for this clonotype. The chain uses TRBV28 and TRBJ2-7; D uncertain. The V end lost 5 bases, the J end lost 3 bases, and 8 bases lay between the germline ends. The germline gives CDR1 MDHEN, CDR2 SYDVKM. The CDR3 length is 12 residues. The CDR3 sequence: CASSDSFYEQYF. CDR3 sequence (DNA): TGTGCCAGCAGTGACTCTTTCTACGAGCAGTACTTC. The full variable domain, in which reference TRBV28 and TRBJ2-7 provide the parts outside the CDR3, is DVKVTQSSRYLVKRTGEKVFLECVQDMDHENMFWYRQDPGLGLRLIYFSYDVKMKEKGDIPEGYSVSREKKERFSLILESASTNQTSMYLCASSDSFYEQYFGPGTRLTVT.

This clonotype is a singleton in its sample. A much larger clone differs by one base, so this may be a read error. The chain joins TRBV6-2 or TRBV6-3 to TRBJ1-1; D unresolved. The germline V gene has CDR1 MNHEY and CDR2 SVGEGT. V shed 2 bases and J shed 10 bases, with 14 bases lying between them. This CDR3 region has 13 residues. CDR3 sequence (DNA): TGTGCCAGCAGTTACATGGCAGCAACCGGAGCTTTCTTT. Encoded protein: CASSYMAATGAFF.

This rearrangement joins TRBV7-9 to TRBJ1-4; the D is unclear. The germline V gene encodes CDR1 SEHNR and CDR2 FQNEAQ (reference sequence). V lost 4 bases, J lost 7 bases, and 10 bases lay in between. CDR3 length equals 13 residues. The CDR3 coding sequence is TGTGCCAGCAGCTCCGGACTGGGTGAAAAACTGTTTTTT. Amino acid sequence: CASSSGLGEKLFF.

This clonotype was recorded a few times. The rearrangement links TRBV28 to TRBJ2-7; D possibly corresponds to TRBD2 (7 bases). V lost 5 bases and J 7 bases, leaving 18 bases between the germline ends. The CDR3 contains 14 residues. Germline V gene lookup returns CDR1 MDHEN and CDR2 SYDVKM. In DNA form, the CDR3 reads TGTGCCAGCAGTCCTGGGGGAGGGGGTGGGGAGCAGTACTTC. This sequence encodes CASSPGGGGGEQYF.

This clonotype was observed a handful of times. The chain has TRBV29-1 and TRBJ2-5; 8 nucleotides agree with TRBD1. CDR3 length equals 17 residues. Trimming at V came to 5 bases and at J to 4 bases, leaving 18 bases not matched to a gene. Germline-derived CDR1 and CDR2 are SQVTM and ANQGSEA. CDR3 in amino acids: CSVTAGQGMFGSETQYF. CDR3 in DNA: TGCAGCGTTACCGCCGGACAGGGAATGTTTGGTTCAGAGACCCAGTACTTC.

In its sample, this clonotype was seen a few times. The V and J genes are TRBV12-3 or TRBV12-4 and TRBJ2-5; D unclear. V lost 4 bases to trimming and J lost 1 base, with 10 bases between them. The CDR3 consists of 14 residues. This chain's CDR3 is CASSYTATQETQYF. The CDR3 coding sequence is TGTGCCAGCAGTTATACAGCGACCCAAGAGACCCAGTACTTC.

To note about this clonotype: The germline gene is not matched at one end of the junction; a read error may be the cause. The chain couples TRBV29-1 to TRBJ1-1, with D tentatively TRBD1 (5 bases). Germline lookup yields CDR1 SQVTM and CDR2 ANQGSEA. The CDR3 totals 13 residues. The chain's CDR3 is CIVARDLNTEAFF. In DNA form, the CDR3 reads TGCATCGTTGCCAGGGACTTAAACACTGAAGCTTTCTTT.

This clonotype was recorded only once. One end of the junction varies from germline; a read error may be responsible. The chain carries TRBV13 and TRBJ1-1, with D possibly being TRBD1 (5 bases). This CDR3 has 12 residues. Germline V gene data show CDR1 as PRHDT and CDR2 as FYEKMQ (reference sequence). In DNA, the CDR3 is TGTGCCAGCAGCAATGACAGCACTGAGGCTTTCTTT. Protein: CASSNDSTEAFF.

This clonotype appeared a few times. The chain combines TRBV11-2 with TRBJ1-2; 7 bases map to TRBD1. The CDR3 covers 16 residues. The germline gives CDR1 SGHAT, CDR2 FQNNGV. J gave up 2 bases and V 5 bases, and 11 bases lay outside the gene matches. CDR3 bases: TGTGCCAGCAGCCCTGGTGGCGACAGGGTGAACTATGGCTACACCTTC. Translated, it gives CASSPGGDRVNYGYTF.

V gene TRBV15 combines with J gene TRBJ2-1; 7 bases are shared with TRBD1. Germline-derived CDR1 and CDR2 are LNHNV and YYDKDF (reference sequence). This CDR3 comprises 13 residues. Trimming took 5 bases from V and 10 from J; bases not matched to a gene: 8. CDR3 in amino acids: CATSLGQAYEQFF. CDR3 coding DNA: TGTGCCACCAGCCTCGGACAGGCCTACGAGCAGTTCTTC.

This clonotype was seen a few times. The chain joins TRBV24-1 to TRBJ2-5; D could derive from TRBD1 or TRBD2 (5 bases each). CDR1 is KGHDR, CDR2 SFDVKD, per germline. Trimming took 6 bases from V and 4 from J, leaving 17 bases between them. The CDR3 extends over 15 amino acids. Here the CDR3 DNA reads TGTGCCACCAGTAAGGATGGGACCCCTCCAGAGACCCAGTACTTC. This sequence encodes CATSKDGTPPETQYF.

J is TRBJ1-2 and V is TRBV7-9; possibly TRBD1 for D (5 bases). Trimming stripped 5 bases from V and 7 bases from J, with 14 bases between. Germline CDR1 and CDR2: SEHNR and FQNEAQ (reference sequence). The CDR3 length is 13 residues. The CDR3 DNA sequence: TGTGCCAGCAGCCACGACAGAGAAGTTGGCTACACCTTC. Its translation: CASSHDREVGYTF.

At least ten counts were recorded for this clonotype. This chain uses TRBV11-2 with TRBJ2-1; D is unresolved. Looked up from germline, CDR1 is SGHAT and CDR2 is FQNNGV. The CDR3 totals 12 residues. The V and J ends lost 0 bases and 9 bases respectively, with 6 bases between them. For the CDR3, the DNA is TGTGCCAGCAGCTTAGATTTGGGTGAGCAGTTCTTC. This sequence encodes CASSLDLGEQFF.

This clonotype was seen only a few times. The gene calls are TRBV20-1 and TRBJ2-1, with D perhaps TRBD1 or TRBD2 (6 bases each). Germline loops: CDR1 DFQATT, CDR2 SNEGSKA (reference sequence). Between the trimmed V and J ends, which lost 6 bases and 9 bases, there was a span of 15 bases. The CDR3 loop spans 12 amino acids. CDR3 coding DNA: TGCAGTGCCTCCGTTGGAGGGGGTGAGCAGTTCTTC. This encodes CSASVGGGEQFF.

CDR3 in amino acids: CAWSQLAGGNTDTQYF. Here the CDR3 DNA reads TGTGCCTGGAGTCAACTAGCGGGGGGGAACACAGATACGCAGTATTTT. The V gene is TRBV30, the J gene TRBJ2-3; 13 bases fit TRBD2. Trimming removed 2 bases from V and 2 bases from J; junction bases left unmatched: 4. The CDR3 loop spans 16 amino acids. Germline CDR1 GTSNPN, CDR2 SVGIG (reference sequence).

This clonotype has only a few counts. The CDR3 reads CASSTTRSTEAFF. For the CDR3, the DNA is TGTGCCAGCAGCACCACGCGATCCACTGAAGCTTTCTTT. The chain is built from TRBV3-1 and TRBJ1-1; D is unresolved. Looked up from germline, CDR1 is LGHDT and CDR2 is YNNKEL (reference sequence). There are 13 residues in the CDR3. Trimming stripped 5 bases from V and 4 bases from J, with 11 bases between. Based on the CDR3 plus reference TRBV3-1 and TRBJ1-1, the full variable domain is DTAVSQTPKYLVTQMGNDKSIKCEQNLGHDTMYWYKQDSKKFLKIMFSYNNKELIINETVPNRFSPKSPDKAHLNLHINSLELGDSAVYFCASSTTRSTEAFFGQGTRLTVV.

This clonotype was counted at least ten times. The chain links TRBV4-1 to TRBJ1-1, with D possibly matching TRBD1 (6 bases). Germline V CDR1 and CDR2: MGHRA, YSYEKL. This CDR3 is 14 amino acids long. Trimming shortened V by 2 bases and J by 10 bases, and 17 bases separated the two germline ends. Here the CDR3 reads CASSQLAQGSAAFF. The CDR3 DNA reads TGCGCCAGCAGCCAATTGGCACAGGGTTCTGCAGCTTTCTTT.

This clonotype has more than one count but fewer than ten. The rearrangement links TRBV6-5 to TRBJ2-1; D perhaps matches TRBD1 (6 bases). This CDR3 has 11 residues. V lost 7 bases and J lost 7, with 8 bases in between. The V gene's germline CDR1 is MNHEY and CDR2 SVGAGI. CDR3 loop: CASTTGNEQFF. The CDR3 nucleotides read TGTGCCAGCACAACAGGGAATGAGCAGTTCTTC.

The V and J genes are TRBV6-2 or TRBV6-3 and TRBJ2-4, with 9 bases fitting TRBD1. The CDR3 runs 13 residues. Trimming at V came to 6 bases and at J to 13 bases, leaving 10 bases not matched to a gene. In germline, CDR1 is MNHEY, CDR2 SVGEGT. The CDR3 sequence: CASRQGAFYGQYF. DNA of the CDR3: TGTGCCAGCAGACAGGGGGCATTCTACGGGCAGTACTTC.

This clonotype was counted once. The chain recombines TRBV25-1 with TRBJ2-3; the match to TRBD1 covers 8 bases. V lost 3 bases to trimming and J lost 4 bases; unmatched junction nucleotides: 3. The CDR3 has 14 amino acids. CDR1 and CDR2 from the germline V gene are MGHDK and SYGVNS. CDR3 nucleotide sequence: TGTGCCAGCAGTGATCCCAGGGGGCCAGATACGCAGTATTTT. Translation: CASSDPRGPDTQYF.

This clonotype was seen only once. The rearrangement links TRBV28 to TRBJ1-1, with 8 bases lining up with TRBD1. With 7 bases clipped from V and 4 bases from J, the junction kept 8 bases outside the gene matches. Germline lookup yields CDR1 MDHEN and CDR2 SYDVKM. The CDR3 consists of 14 residues. CDR3 sequence reads: CASTPGGLSTEAFF. The DNA for the CDR3 is TGTGCCAGCACCCCAGGGGGCTTGAGCACTGAAGCTTTCTTT. Together with reference TRBV28 and TRBJ1-1, the CDR3 gives the full variable domain: DVKVTQSSRYLVKRTGEKVFLECVQDMDHENMFWYRQDPGLGLRLIYFSYDVKMKEKGDIPEGYSVSREKKERFSLILESASTNQTSMYLCASTPGGLSTEAFFGQGTRLTVV.

The rearrangement links TRBV6-6 to TRBJ1-5; no reliable D call. The germline V and J ends were trimmed by 2 bases and 0 bases, with 8 bases remaining between them. This CDR3 has 15 amino acids. Per germline, CDR1 MNHNY and CDR2 SVGAGI (reference sequence). Written as DNA, the CDR3 is TGTGCCAGCAGTTACGCGGATCATAGCAATCAGCCCCAGCATTTT. Its protein is CASSYADHSNQPQHF.

The chain has TRBV15 and TRBJ1-2, with 9 bases fitting TRBD1. Unmatched junction bases numbered 6, after V lost 2 bases and J lost 5 bases. CDR3 length equals 15 residues. Germline V gene data show CDR1 as LNHNV and CDR2 as YYDKDF (reference sequence). CDR3 coding DNA: TGTGCCACCAGCAGAACCAGGACAGGGGAGTATGGCTACACCTTC. This translates into CATSRTRTGEYGYTF.

The rearrangement links TRBV20-1 to TRBJ2-7; 7 positions match TRBD1. J lost 0 bases, V lost 3 bases, and 11 bases had no gene match. The CDR3 sequence is 16 residues long. CDR1 is DFQATT and CDR2 is SNEGSKA in the germline V gene (reference sequence). This chain's CDR3 is CSASVLGQMSSYEQYF. CDR3 sequence (DNA): TGCAGTGCTAGTGTCCTGGGACAGATGAGCTCCTACGAGCAGTACTTC.

This clonotype was seen only a few times. The gene calls are TRBV7-2 and TRBJ2-7; 7 bases line up with TRBD2. The ends lost 2 bases at V and 3 bases at J; junction bases unmatched: 4. From germline, CDR1 is SGHTA and CDR2 FQGNSA. The CDR3 has 14 amino acids. The CDR3 loop reads CASSLRRGNYEQYF. The CDR3, as DNA: TGTGCCAGCAGCTTAAGGCGGGGGAACTACGAGCAGTACTTC.

This clonotype has more than one count but fewer than ten. The gene calls are TRBV7-3 and TRBJ2-2; D unclear. Trimming shortened V by 8 bases and J by 2 bases, and 9 bases separated the two germline ends. The CDR3 spans 13 residues. Germline V gene sequence: CDR1 SGHTA, CDR2 FQGTGA. This CDR3 is CASGHSNTGELFF. CDR3 bases: TGTGCCAGCGGGCACAGCAACACCGGGGAGCTGTTTTTT.

The genes are TRBV9 and TRBJ2-4; TRBD2 is a possible D gene (6 bases). The DNA end is more similar to TRBJ2-7, so the J call may be wrong. The CDR3 is made up of 15 amino acids. From germline, CDR1 is SGDLS and CDR2 YYNGEE. CDR3 DNA: TGTGCCAGCAGCGTAGGGGAGGCCCAGGCCCACGAGCAGTACTTC. This gives the protein CASSVGEAQAHEQYF.

The chain uses TRBV24-1 and TRBJ1-5; 10 bases line up with TRBD1. The CDR3 is 15 amino acids. Germline V gives CDR1 KGHDR, CDR2 SFDVKD. Germline trimming cut 3 bases from V and 2 bases from J; bases unmatched to any gene: 0. Here the CDR3 reads CATSDGTGGNQPQHF. Here the CDR3 DNA reads TGTGCCACCAGTGATGGGACAGGGGGCAATCAGCCCCAGCATTTT.

This clonotype was recorded a few times. The chain joins TRBV28 to TRBJ2-3; D remains ambiguous. CDR3 size: 13 residues. Germline V CDR1 and CDR2: MDHEN, SYDVKM. Trimming removed 5 bases from V and 6 bases from J, with 12 bases in between. Here the CDR3 reads CASSPPALDTQYF. Written as DNA, the CDR3 is TGTGCCAGCAGTCCGCCAGCCCTTGATACGCAGTATTTT.

The chain links TRBV10-3 to TRBJ1-1, with a tentative D call TRBD1 (5 bases). This CDR3 has 15 residues. V lost 5 bases to trimming and J lost 4 bases, with 17 bases between them. The germline gives CDR1 ENHRY, CDR2 SYGVKD. In nucleotides, the CDR3 is TGTGCCATCAGTTCTCCAAGAGGGGCTAGCACTGAAGCTTTCTTT. This gives the protein CAISSPRGASTEAFF.